The T cell receptor (beta chain) under discussion was sequenced for a study of siplizumab effects on memory and regulatory T cells. In germline, CDR1 is DFQATT, CDR2 SNEGSKA (reference sequence). This CDR3 comprises 11 residues. The germline V and J ends were trimmed by 2 bases and 14 bases, with 12 bases remaining between them. Clones were sequenced by immunoSEQ multiplex PCR, and TCRdb holds only the in-frame ones, with some missing. The sample shows around 87,000 clones, 85% to 90% of them seen only once. A note on this clone: The antigen is not known.

General observations from the study: Of the proliferating CD4+ or CD8+ clones, roughly 80-96% lacked a naive or memory phenotype that could be assigned. Memory T cells appeared less diverse than naive cells, which seemed to contribute substantially to alloresponse.

The sequencing sample was made of CD4+ T cells sorted from blood. The rearrangement joins TRBV20-1 to TRBJ1-4; unclear D gene. The sequence came from a human donor in good health. For the CDR3, the DNA is TGCAGTGCTAGAAAGAATGCTGGGCTGTTTTTT. It translates to CSARKNAGLFF.